The T cell receptor (beta chain) described here comes from a study of circulating CD8 cells and anti-PD-1 response in melanoma. Findings and limits, study-wide: Published repertoire comparisons used only baseline and M1 samples. No tumor material was available, so peptide assays assessed reactivity. Diversity ranked highest in DNEG and lowest in TIGIT subsets.

Sorting of live CD3+CD8+TCRalphabeta+ cells by PD-1 and/or TIGIT gave four subsets. CDR1 and CDR2 from the germline V gene are MNHEY and SMNVEV (reference sequence). Trimming removed 2 bases at V and 3 bases at J, with 17 bases between. The CDR3 totals 16 residues. The QIAseq Immune Repertoire TCR panel built the libraries from around 15 ng of total RNA. TCRdb re-called the reads through MiXCR, storing one row per CDR3 protein. The sample comprises around 520 distinct CDR3 sequences, approximately 6% of which are singletons, and 20% to 30% rests with the top ten. By share of the sample, this clonotype is large (0.1 to 1%). As yet, its antigen is unknown.

The specimen comprised CD8+ T cells from PBMCs, sampled at baseline or after one month of anti-PD-1 therapy (not recorded which). The TCR comes from a human donor with melanoma. The genes are TRBV27 and TRBJ2-7; D possibly uses TRBD1 or TRBD2 (6 bases each). This CDR3 is CASSLNGGLLVYEQYF. CDR3 DNA sequence: TGTGCCAGCAGTTTAAATGGGGGGCTCCTCGTCTACGAGCAGTACTTC.